The 16 T cell receptor beta chains below all came from one sample that was sequenced in a study of cytomegalovirus exposure and HLA in healthy donors. The method was immunoSEQ multiplex PCR; TCRdb's version includes in-frame clones alone and lacks a portion of them. Of around 200,000 clones listed, just over 85% were seen once; the top ten hold about 2.7%. The specimen sequenced was PBMCs. These receptors originate from a woman in her late teens or twenties in good health and CMV-seronegative.

This chain uses TRBV4-1 with TRBJ2-4; 7 positions match TRBD1. J lost 8 bases, V lost 2 bases, and 12 bases had no gene match. CDR1 and CDR2 from the germline V gene are MGHRA and YSYEKL. CDR3 length: 16 residues. CDR3 amino acids: CASSQILPGQPHIQYF. The CDR3 nucleotides are TGCGCCAGCAGCCAAATACTACCGGGACAGCCTCACATTCAGTACTTC.

The chain combines TRBV15 with TRBJ1-5; no clear D. The CDR3 covers 14 residues. Germline-derived CDR1 and CDR2 are LNHNV and YYDKDF (reference sequence). V was trimmed by 3 bases and J by 7 bases, leaving 13 bases between them. Written as DNA, the CDR3 is TGTGCCACCAGCAGGAAGACGGGAGGGCAGCCCCAGCATTTT. It codes for CATSRKTGGQPQHF.

The chain recombines TRBV23-1 with TRBJ2-2, with a weak D call TRBD1 (5 bases). TRBV23-1 is designated an ORF whose function remains uncertain. V lost 3 bases and J 4 bases, leaving 12 bases between the germline ends. The CDR3 sequence is 15 residues long. CDR3 nucleotides: TGCGCCAGCAGTCATGAGGCAGGGCCCACCGGGGAGCTGTTTTTT. It is translated as CASSHEAGPTGELFF.

The V and J genes are TRBV27 and TRBJ2-1, with TRBD1 matching 7 bases. The ends lost 6 bases at V and 6 bases at J; junction bases unmatched: 5. The germline V gene encodes CDR1 MNHEY and CDR2 SMNVEV (reference sequence). This CDR3 has 13 amino acids. The CDR3 DNA follows: TGTGCCAGCAGGATGACAGGGATCAATGAGCAGTTCTTC. It codes for CASRMTGINEQFF.

V is TRBV7-9 and J is TRBJ2-4, with a possible D match to TRBD1 (5 bases). The CDR3 is 13 amino acids. Germline assignment: CDR1 SEHNR and CDR2 FQNEAQ (reference sequence). Trimming removed 5 bases at V and 9 bases at J, with 14 bases between. The CDR3 region has the DNA TGTGCCAGCAGCGAGGTGGGGCAAGGCATTCAGTACTTC. Protein product: CASSEVGQGIQYF. Combining the CDR3 with reference TRBV7-9 and TRBJ2-4 gives the whole variable domain DTGVSQNPRHKITKRGQNVTFRCDPISEHNRLYWYRQTLGQGPEFLTYFQNEAQLEKSRLLSDRFSAERPKGSFSTLEIQRTEQGDSAMYLCASSEVGQGIQYFGAGTRLSVL.

The gene calls are TRBV9 and TRBJ2-5, with D possibly matching TRBD2 (6 bases). Per the germline V gene, CDR1 is SGDLS and CDR2 is YYNGEE. The CDR3 has 14 residues. V lost 2 bases and J lost 5, with 13 bases in between. The CDR3 spells CASSVAGGVETQYF. CDR3 sequence (DNA): TGTGCCAGCAGCGTTGCCGGGGGTGTGGAGACCCAGTACTTC.

This chain uses TRBV30 with TRBJ1-3; maybe TRBD1 (5 bases). The length of the CDR3 is 14 residues. V lost 2 bases and J lost 3, with 11 bases in between. The germline V gene encodes CDR1 GTSNPN and CDR2 SVGIG (reference sequence). The CDR3 loop is CAWSPQVGGNTIYF. The CDR3 nucleotides read TGTGCCTGGAGTCCACAGGTTGGTGGAAACACCATATATTTT.

Notes on this clone: This specimen includes other DNA sequences encoding the same CDR3. The chain employs TRBV21-1 and TRBJ2-2; TRBD2, as called in the table, went unchecked against the DNA. TRBV21-1 is a pseudogene. CDR3 size: 14 residues. In DNA, the CDR3 is TGTGCCAGCAGCAAAGGGACTAACACCGGGGAGCTGTTTTTT. This sequence encodes CASSKGTNTGELFF.

The rearrangement links TRBV29-1 to TRBJ2-1, with 8 bases aligning to TRBD1. The length of the CDR3 is 15 residues. Trimming cost V 1 base and J 1 base; bases outside gene matches: 3. Germline V gives CDR1 SQVTM, CDR2 ANQGSEA. The DNA of the CDR3 is TGCAGCGTTGAAGCTGACAGGGGTTCCTACAATGAGCAGTTCTTC. Residues: CSVEADRGSYNEQFF.

The chain uses TRBV2 and TRBJ2-1, with 8 bases matching TRBD1. Germline trimming cut 1 base from V and 6 bases from J; bases unmatched to any gene: 5. Germline loops: CDR1 SNHLY, CDR2 FYNNEI. The CDR3 length is 15 residues. For the CDR3, the DNA is TGTGCCAGCAGTGAAGGGTGGACAGGGACCAATGAGCAGTTCTTC. Amino acid sequence: CASSEGWTGTNEQFF.

This clone was counted between two and nine times. The rearrangement links TRBV2 to TRBJ1-2; TRBD1 matches at 10 bases. Germline V gene sequence: CDR1 SNHLY, CDR2 FYNNEI. V was pared by 6 bases and J by 4 bases, with 2 bases of the junction left unmatched. This CDR3 comprises 13 residues. CDR3 amino acids: CASSGTGAYGYTF. In nucleotides, the CDR3 is TGTGCCAGCAGCGGGACAGGGGCCTATGGCTACACCTTC.

CDR3 bases: TGTGCCAGCAGTACACGACTAGCGGGAGGTCCCAATGAGCAGTTCTTC. Translated: CASSTRLAGGPNEQFF. The V gene is TRBV28, the J gene TRBJ2-1; 13 positions agree with TRBD2. The V segment lost 5 bases and the J segment 6 bases; nucleotides outside the gene matches: 7. Per the germline V gene, CDR1 is MDHEN and CDR2 is SYDVKM. The CDR3 length is 16 residues.

J is TRBJ1-3 and V is TRBV20-1; D ambiguous. This CDR3 is built from 11 residues. Germline assignment: CDR1 DFQATT and CDR2 SNEGSKA (reference sequence). Trimming shortened V by 6 bases and J by 4 bases, and 7 bases separated the two germline ends. CDR3 sequence: CSAPFGNTIYF. Here the CDR3 DNA reads TGCAGTGCCCCGTTCGGAAACACCATATATTTT.

The chain employs TRBV6-5 and TRBJ2-7; weak D call: TRBD1 (7 bases). CDR1 and CDR2 from the germline V gene are MNHEY and SVGAGI. The CDR3 runs to 13 residues. V lost 4 bases and J 5 bases, leaving 12 bases between the germline ends. The CDR3 region is CASSFPGGHEQYF. The CDR3 coding sequence is TGTGCCAGCAGTTTCCCAGGGGGGCACGAGCAGTACTTC.

V gene TRBV4-1 combines with J gene TRBJ1-1, with D possibly being TRBD1 (5 bases). Germline CDR1 and CDR2: MGHRA and YSYEKL. CDR3 length: 15 residues. V was shortened by 4 bases and J by 1 base, with 13 bases between the two germline ends. The CDR3: CASSRREGENTEAFF. The CDR3 nucleotides read TGCGCCAGCAGCCGAAGGGAAGGGGAGAACACTGAAGCTTTCTTT.

The rearrangement uses TRBV4-1 and TRBJ2-7; 7 bases match TRBD2. J lost 5 bases, V lost 3 bases, and 10 bases had no gene match. The germline gives CDR1 MGHRA, CDR2 YSYEKL. The CDR3 extends over 15 amino acids. The CDR3 loop is CASSQGGMTPNEQYF. CDR3 nucleotides: TGCGCCAGCAGCCAGGGGGGGATGACCCCGAACGAGCAGTACTTC.